Following are 11 T cell receptor beta chains from one sample sequenced in a study of cytomegalovirus exposure and HLA in healthy donors. The PCR employed 60 Vbeta primers together with 13 Jbeta primers. Here immunoSEQ multiplex PCR was the method, and the copy in TCRdb shows in-frame clones only, minus some. Of around 190,000 clones in the sample, 60% to 85% are singletons; the top ten hold about 1%. Sequenced sample: PBMCs. The receptors come from a woman aged 40-49 years in good health and CMV-seronegative.

The V call is TRBV18, the J call TRBJ2-3, with 9 positions matching TRBD1. Germline V gene lookup returns CDR1 KGHSH and CDR2 LQKENI. The length of the CDR3 is 16 residues. J lost 3 bases, V lost 3 bases, and 7 bases had no gene match. The CDR3, as DNA: TGTGCCAGCTCACCGCCCACAGGGGGCATGACAGATACGCAGTATTTT. Protein: CASSPPTGGMTDTQYF.

The rearrangement uses TRBV30 and TRBJ2-6, with a possible D match to TRBD1 (6 bases). The V gene's germline CDR1 is GTSNPN and CDR2 SVGIG (reference sequence). The CDR3 consists of 16 residues. The V end was cut by 7 bases, the J end by 0 bases, with 16 bases between. The CDR3 region has the DNA TGTGCCTCACCACAGGGTCCCAACTCTGGGGCCAACGTCCTGACTTTC. Residues: CASPQGPNSGANVLTF. The complete variable domain, with remaining parts taken from reference TRBV30 and TRBJ2-6, reads SQTIHQWPATLVQPVGSPLSLECTVEGTSNPNLYWYRQAAGRGLQLLFYSVGIGQISSEVPQNLSASRPQDRQFILSSKKLLLSDSGFYLCASPQGPNSGANVLTFGAGSRLTVL.

V gene TRBV19 combines with J gene TRBJ2-1; 10 nucleotides match TRBD2. Trimming cost V 10 bases and J 4 bases; bases outside gene matches: 13. The V gene's germline CDR1 is LNHDA and CDR2 SQIVND (reference sequence). CDR3 length: 16 residues. Here the CDR3 reads CATSEGTSGMYNEQFF. The CDR3 DNA sequence: TGTGCCACCTCAGAGGGCACTAGCGGGATGTACAATGAGCAGTTCTTC. Full variable domain (outside the CDR3, taken from reference TRBV19 and TRBJ2-1): DGGITQSPKYLFRKEGQNVTLSCEQNLNHDAMYWYRQDPGQGLRLIYYSQIVNDFQKGDIAEGYSVSREKKESFPLTVTSAQKNPTAFYLCATSEGTSGMYNEQFFGPGTRLTVL.

The CDR3 spells CASSIGGRRTEAFF. The DNA of the CDR3 is TGTGCCAGTAGTATAGGGGGTAGGAGGACTGAAGCTTTCTTT. This sequence joins TRBV19 and TRBJ1-1; D not certain. V lost 1 base, J lost 5 bases, and 11 bases lay in between. Germline CDR1 reads LNHDA; CDR2 reads SQIVND (reference sequence). CDR3 length equals 14 residues.

The chain combines TRBV11-1 with TRBJ1-1; no firm D call. V shed 5 bases and J shed 0 bases, with 7 bases lying between them. Germline V gene data show CDR1 as SGHAT and CDR2 as FQDESV (reference sequence). CDR3 length: 13 amino acids. Here the CDR3 reads CASSVLVNTEAFF. The CDR3, as DNA: TGTGCCAGCAGCGTACTGGTGAACACTGAAGCTTTCTTT.

The CDR3 here is CATRDRGEKLFF. The CDR3 coding sequence is TGTGCCACGAGGGATCGGGGTGAAAAACTGTTTTTT. The rearrangement links TRBV6-5 to TRBJ1-4, with D unresolved. Germline V lookup: CDR1 MNHEY, CDR2 SVGAGI. The CDR3 runs to 12 residues. V lost 10 bases to trimming and J lost 7 bases, with 13 bases between them.

The chain combines TRBV7-2 with TRBJ2-1, with a weak D call TRBD1 (5 bases). Germline V gives CDR1 SGHTA, CDR2 FQGNSA. Trimming cost V 0 bases and J 4 bases, with 10 bases left between them. This CDR3 has 15 amino acids. This CDR3 is CASSLAGLLYNEQFF. CDR3 bases: TGTGCCAGCAGCTTAGCGGGGCTCTTATACAATGAGCAGTTCTTC. Looking up the rest from reference TRBV7-2 and TRBJ2-1 gives the full variable domain: GAGVSQSPSNKVTEKGKDVELRCDPISGHTALYWYRQSLGQGLEFLIYFQGNSAPDKSGLPSDRFSAERTGGSVSTLTIQRTQQEDSAVYLCASSLAGLLYNEQFFGPGTRLTVL.

V is TRBV7-9 and J is TRBJ1-4, with 7 nucleotides matching TRBD1. In germline, CDR1 is SEHNR, CDR2 FQNEAQ (reference sequence). The length of the CDR3 is 15 residues. J was trimmed by 6 bases and V by 5 bases; bases with no gene match: 9. This CDR3 is CASSPFTGEDEKLFF. The CDR3, as DNA: TGTGCCAGCAGCCCGTTTACAGGGGAAGATGAAAAACTGTTTTTT.

This sequence joins TRBV9 and TRBJ2-5; D might be TRBD2 (5 bases). The CDR3 loop spans 14 amino acids. V gave up 0 bases and J gave up 8 bases, with 14 bases separating them. Germline V gives CDR1 SGDLS, CDR2 YYNGEE. CDR3 residues: CASSVDPGRETQYF. As DNA, the CDR3 is TGTGCCAGCAGCGTAGATCCCGGACGGGAAACCCAGTACTTC. The variable domain in full, completed from reference TRBV9 and TRBJ2-5, reads DSGVTQTPKHLITATGQRVTLRCSPRSGDLSVYWYQQSLDQGLQFLIQYYNGEERAKGNILERFSAQQFPDLHSELNLSSLELGDSALYFCASSVDPGRETQYFGPGTRLLVL.

The gene calls are TRBV5-1 and TRBJ2-3; 8 bases match TRBD2. The germline gives CDR1 SGHRS, CDR2 YFSETQ. V shed 9 bases, J shed 1 base, and the junction held 7 bases outside the gene matches. CDR3 length: 14 amino acids. Here the CDR3 DNA reads TGCGCCACCTTTCCGGGACTAGGCACAGATACGCAGTATTTT. Its protein product is CATFPGLGTDTQYF.

V gene TRBV10-3 combines with J gene TRBJ2-3, with 8 bases aligning to TRBD2. CDR3 length: 18 residues. The germline CDR1 and CDR2 sequences are ENHRY and SYGVKD. Trimming at V came to 2 bases and at J to 0 bases, leaving 10 bases not matched to a gene. CDR3 sequence (DNA): TGTGCCATCAGTGAGCCTCGTAATAGCGGGGTGAGCACAGATACGCAGTATTTT. Protein sequence: CAISEPRNSGVSTDTQYF.